This T cell receptor beta chain was obtained from a study of Tregs in tolerant kidney transplant recipients. Study-level findings and limits: Validation in larger populations is needed because few patients were studied. Biological reproducibility was not directly addressed in this study.

Some clones are missing from TCRdb's copy, which holds only in-frame ones; the method was immunoSEQ multiplex PCR. The sample comprises some 65,000 clones, 65% to 85% of which are singletons, and roughly 4.9% rests with the top ten. Remarks on this clone: Its specificity is unknown.

Germline V gene sequence: CDR1 LNHDA, CDR2 SQIVND (reference sequence). V was clipped by 1 base and J by 1 base, with 5 bases between them. This CDR3 comprises 14 residues. Unstimulated Tregs (CD4+CD25+CD127-) and CD4+CD25- non-Tregs were sorted from PBMCs. The source material was CD4+ T cells from blood. The V call is TRBV19, the J call TRBJ1-5; D gene unclear. The source is a human donor in good health. The CDR3, as DNA: TGTGCCAGTAGTATAGCCTACAGCAATCAGCCCCAGCATTTT. Translation gives CASSIAYSNQPQHF.